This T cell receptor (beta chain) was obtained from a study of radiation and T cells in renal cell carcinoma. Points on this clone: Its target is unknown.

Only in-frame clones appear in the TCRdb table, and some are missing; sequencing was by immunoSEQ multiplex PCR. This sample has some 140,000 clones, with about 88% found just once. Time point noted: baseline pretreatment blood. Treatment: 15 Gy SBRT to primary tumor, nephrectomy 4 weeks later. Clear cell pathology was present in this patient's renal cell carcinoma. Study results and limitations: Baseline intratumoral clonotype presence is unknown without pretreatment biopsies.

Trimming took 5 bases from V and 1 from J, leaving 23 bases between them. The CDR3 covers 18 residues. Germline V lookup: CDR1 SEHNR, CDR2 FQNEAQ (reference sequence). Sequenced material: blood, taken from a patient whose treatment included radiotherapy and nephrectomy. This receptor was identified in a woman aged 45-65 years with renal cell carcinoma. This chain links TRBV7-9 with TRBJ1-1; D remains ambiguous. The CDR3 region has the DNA TGTGCCAGCAGCATTTATTTCAATCTGGGGAGGACGAACACTGAAGCTTTCTTT. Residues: CASSIYFNLGRTNTEAFF.